In this sample, the clone carrying this T cell receptor (beta chain) turned up a few times. The antigen is undetermined. Germline CDR1 MDHEN, CDR2 SYDVKM. V dropped 3 bases and J dropped 7 bases, with 9 bases sitting between them. This CDR3 is built from 12 residues. The sample originates from a study of T-cell memory formation after mild COVID-19. TCRdb reprocessed the 5' RACE reads via MiXCR and lists one record per CDR3 protein. The table lists about 150,000 distinct CDR3 sequences, around 30% of them singletons. Findings and caveats of the study: Shrinking CD4+ clones resided mostly in CM and EM, and CD8+ ones in EMRA. A second wave expanding day 15 to 37 was CD4+-biased; contracting clones were balanced. Pre-infection memory contained some responding clones, which suggested that cross-reactive memory had joined.

What was sequenced was PBMCs or a T cell subset sorted from them (not recorded which). This chain connects TRBV28 to TRBJ2-5, with D maybe TRBD2 (5 bases). The sequence was collected from an adult woman who had mild COVID-19 (a few samples of this study predate the infection). Cell type and time point are not known. The CDR3 is CASSLRSGTQYF. The CDR3 DNA reads TGTGCCAGCAGTTTGAGGAGCGGGACCCAGTACTTC.